One and the same sample provided the 13 T cell receptor beta chains below, sequenced in a study of CD8+ T cells in alopecia areata. Treatment here: oral pan-JAK inhibitor, 5-10 mg twice daily. RNA extraction was followed by reverse transcription into cDNA, which acted as the sequencing template. TCRdb keeps only in-frame clones here, not all; method: immunoSEQ multiplex PCR. The sample holds 200,000 to 250,000 clones, roughly 66% seen once. The input for sequencing was CD4+ T cells sorted from blood, taken around week 46, from a patient treated with tofacitinib. The receptors were gathered from a human donor with alopecia areata.

The CDR3 is CASSETALRFEQYF. In DNA form, the CDR3 reads TGTGCCAGCAGTGAGACAGCACTGCGTTTCGAGCAGTACTTC. The chain employs TRBV6-1 and TRBJ2-7, with D perhaps matching TRBD1 (5 bases). V lost 3 bases, J lost 6 bases, and 15 bases lay in between. From germline, CDR1 is MNHNS and CDR2 SASEGT. The CDR3 is 14 amino acids.

V is TRBV6-6 and J is TRBJ1-5; tentatively, D is TRBD1 (6 bases). Germline V gene sequence: CDR1 MNHNY, CDR2 SVGAGI (reference sequence). The CDR3 runs 16 residues. The V end lost 5 bases, the J end lost 2 bases, and 16 bases lay between the germline ends. The CDR3: CASSPGQGRGNQPQHF. The CDR3 nucleotides read TGTGCCAGCAGTCCGGGCCAGGGGAGAGGCAATCAGCCCCAGCATTTT.

The J gene is TRBJ1-1, the V gene TRBV9; unclear D gene. V lost 0 bases, J lost 4 bases, and 10 bases lay in between. There are 14 residues in the CDR3. The germline gives CDR1 SGDLS, CDR2 YYNGEE. The CDR3 DNA sequence: TGTGCCAGCAGCGTAGACAGAGTAATCACTGAAGCTTTCTTT. Translated: CASSVDRVITEAFF.

Worth noting for this clone: Other DNA variants within this sample encode the same CDR3. The J gene is TRBJ2-7, the V gene TRBV29-1; D is possibly TRBD2 (5 bases). The germline CDR1 and CDR2 sequences are SQVTM and ANQGSEA. The CDR3 extends over 11 amino acids. The V gene lost 3 bases and the J gene lost 4 bases, with 7 bases spanning the gap. The CDR3 region has the DNA TGCAGCGTTGAGCGCGGGTACGAGCAGTACTTC. Its protein product is CSVERGYEQYF.

This chain joins TRBV30 and TRBJ1-6; D may be TRBD1 (6 bases). The V gene's germline CDR1 is GTSNPN and CDR2 SVGIG (reference sequence). V dropped 3 bases and J dropped 8 bases, with 14 bases sitting between them. The CDR3 spans 14 residues. This CDR3 is CAWSPDRRYSPLHF. CDR3 nucleotide sequence: TGTGCCTGGAGCCCGGACAGAAGATATTCACCCCTCCACTTT.

The gene calls are TRBV29-1 and TRBJ1-1; D unresolved. V was cut by 3 bases and J by 4 bases, with 3 bases left in between. The V gene's germline CDR1 is SQVTM and CDR2 ANQGSEA. CDR3 length: 10 amino acids. The CDR3 nucleotides are TGCAGCGTTGAGTCCACTGAAGCTTTCTTT. This encodes CSVESTEAFF.

This clone was picked up many times. The chain recombines TRBV6-6 with TRBJ1-3; D is unclear. This CDR3 is 12 amino acids long. The germline V and J ends were trimmed by 8 bases and 0 bases, with 5 bases remaining between them. CDR1 MNHNY and CDR2 SVGAGI come from the germline V gene (reference sequence). The CDR3 sequence is CASAYSGNTIYF. CDR3 nucleotides: TGTGCCAGCGCGTACTCTGGAAACACCATATATTTT.

V and J are TRBV25-1 and TRBJ1-1; 11 positions match TRBD1. The CDR3 contains 14 residues. Germline values: CDR1 MGHDK, CDR2 SYGVNS. V shed 6 bases, J shed 1 base, and the junction held 1 base outside the gene matches. The CDR3 DNA reads TGTGCCAGCAGGGGACAGGGGGGGAACACTGAAGCTTTCTTT. It is translated as CASRGQGGNTEAFF.

As regards this clone: A read error may explain this, as a much larger clone is one base away. The sample has other DNA sequences that encode this CDR3 too. V and J are TRBV6-5 and TRBJ2-5, with TRBD1 matching over 9 bases. The V gene end was trimmed by 6 bases and the J gene end by 5 bases; junction bases not matched to a gene: 4. Looked up from germline, CDR1 is MNHEY and CDR2 is SVGAGI. This CDR3 has 13 residues. The CDR3 loop is CASSRGQGETQYF. In DNA form, the CDR3 reads TGTGCCAGCAGCCGTGGACAGGGGGAGACCCAGTACTTC.

The V gene is TRBV19, the J gene TRBJ2-7, with D possibly matching TRBD1 (6 bases). CDR3 size: 11 residues. Trimming removed 5 bases at V and 4 bases at J, with 6 bases between. Germline CDR1 is LNHDA and CDR2 is SQIVND (reference sequence). CDR3 region: CASSDRYEQYF. CDR3 bases: TGTGCCAGTAGTGACAGGTACGAGCAGTACTTC. Based on the CDR3 plus reference TRBV19 and TRBJ2-7, the full variable domain is DGGITQSPKYLFRKEGQNVTLSCEQNLNHDAMYWYRQDPGQGLRLIYYSQIVNDFQKGDIAEGYSVSREKKESFPLTVTSAQKNPTAFYLCASSDRYEQYFGPGTRLTVT.

This rearrangement joins TRBV5-6 to TRBJ2-1, with 8 bases fitting TRBD2. The CDR3 spans 15 residues. Trimming cost V 0 bases and J 8 bases; bases outside gene matches: 7. From germline, CDR1 is SGHDT and CDR2 YYEEEE. This chain's CDR3 is CASSLAAGVRDEQFF. CDR3 DNA sequence: TGTGCCAGCAGCTTGGCAGCGGGGGTCCGGGATGAGCAGTTCTTC.

This clone was observed a single time. The CDR3 bases are TGTGCCAGCAGTGAAACCGGGACAGGGCAAGGCTACGAGCAGTACTTC. This encodes CASSETGTGQGYEQYF. The chain carries TRBV25-1 and TRBJ2-7; TRBD1 agrees at 9 bases. J was trimmed by 3 bases and V by 2 bases; bases with no gene match: 8. Per germline, CDR1 MGHDK and CDR2 SYGVNS. This CDR3 comprises 16 residues.

V and J are TRBV11-2 and TRBJ2-5; 7 bases map to TRBD2. Per germline, CDR1 SGHAT and CDR2 FQNNGV. Trimming cost V 4 bases and J 0 bases; bases outside gene matches: 17. The CDR3 has 19 residues. CDR3 sequence (DNA): TGTGCCAGCAGCTCAGAGGGGAGGCGTCGGCGGGGGAACCAAGAGACCCAGTACTTC. Translating it yields CASSSEGRRRRGNQETQYF.